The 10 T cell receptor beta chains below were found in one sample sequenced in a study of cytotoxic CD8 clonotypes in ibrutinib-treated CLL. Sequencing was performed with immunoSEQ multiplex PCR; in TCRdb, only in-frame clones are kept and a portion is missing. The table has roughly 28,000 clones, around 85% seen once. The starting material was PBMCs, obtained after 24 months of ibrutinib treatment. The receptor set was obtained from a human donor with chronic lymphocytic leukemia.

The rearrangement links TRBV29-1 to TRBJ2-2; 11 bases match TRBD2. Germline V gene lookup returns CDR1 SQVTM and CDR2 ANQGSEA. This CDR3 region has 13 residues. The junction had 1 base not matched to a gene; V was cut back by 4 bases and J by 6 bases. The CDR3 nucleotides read TGCAGCGTTGGGACTAGCGGGCCCGGGGAGCTGTTTTTT. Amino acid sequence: CSVGTSGPGELFF.

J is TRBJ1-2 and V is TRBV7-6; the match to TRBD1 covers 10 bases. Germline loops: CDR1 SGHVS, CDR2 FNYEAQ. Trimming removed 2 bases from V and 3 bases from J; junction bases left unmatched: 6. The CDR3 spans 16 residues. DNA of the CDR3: TGTGCCAGCAGCTTAAACGGACAGGGGGGATACTATGGCTACACCTTC. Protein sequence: CASSLNGQGGYYGYTF.

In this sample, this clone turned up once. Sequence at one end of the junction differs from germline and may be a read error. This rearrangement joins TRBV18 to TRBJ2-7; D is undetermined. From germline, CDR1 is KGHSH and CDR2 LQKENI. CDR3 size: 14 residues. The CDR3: CASSDQLESYGQYF. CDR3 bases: TGTGCCAGCTCAGACCAACTTGAATCCTACGGGCAGTACTTC.

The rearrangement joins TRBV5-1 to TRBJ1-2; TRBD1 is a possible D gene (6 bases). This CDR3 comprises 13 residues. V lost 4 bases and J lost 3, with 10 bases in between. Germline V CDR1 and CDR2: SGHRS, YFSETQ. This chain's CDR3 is CASSTQGHYGYTF. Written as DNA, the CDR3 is TGCGCCAGCAGCACACAGGGCCACTATGGCTACACCTTC.

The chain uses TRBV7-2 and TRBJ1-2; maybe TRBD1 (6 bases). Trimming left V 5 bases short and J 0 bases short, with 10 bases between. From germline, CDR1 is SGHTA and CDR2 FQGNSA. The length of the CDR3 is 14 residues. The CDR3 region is CASSPDRANYGYTF. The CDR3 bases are TGTGCCAGCAGCCCGGACAGAGCTAACTATGGCTACACCTTC.

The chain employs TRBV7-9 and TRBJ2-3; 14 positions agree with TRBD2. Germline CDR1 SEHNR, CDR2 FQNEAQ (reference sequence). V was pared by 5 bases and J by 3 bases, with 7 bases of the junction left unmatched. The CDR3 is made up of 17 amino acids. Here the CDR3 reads CASSTRTSGGWTDTQYF. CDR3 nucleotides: TGTGCCAGCAGCACGAGGACTAGCGGGGGGTGGACAGATACGCAGTATTTT.

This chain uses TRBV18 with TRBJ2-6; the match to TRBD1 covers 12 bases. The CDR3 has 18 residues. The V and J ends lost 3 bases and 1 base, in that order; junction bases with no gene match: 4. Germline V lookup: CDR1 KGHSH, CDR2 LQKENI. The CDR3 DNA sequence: TGTGCCAGCTCACCGGGACAGGGGGCGCCATCTGGGGCCAACGTCCTGACTTTC. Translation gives CASSPGQGAPSGANVLTF.

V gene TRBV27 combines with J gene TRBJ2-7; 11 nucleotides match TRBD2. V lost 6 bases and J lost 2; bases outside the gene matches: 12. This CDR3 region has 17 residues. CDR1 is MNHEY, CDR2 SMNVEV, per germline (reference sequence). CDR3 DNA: TGTGCCAGCAGCCGCAAAACTAGCGGGGGACCCACCTACGAGCAGTACTTC. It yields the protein CASSRKTSGGPTYEQYF.

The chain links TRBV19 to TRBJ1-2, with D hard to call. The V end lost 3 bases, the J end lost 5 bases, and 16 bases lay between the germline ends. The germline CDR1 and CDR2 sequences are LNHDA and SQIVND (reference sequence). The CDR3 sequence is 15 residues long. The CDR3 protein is CASSIFQSAPYGYTF. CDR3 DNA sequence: TGTGCCAGTAGTATTTTTCAGTCGGCACCTTATGGCTACACCTTC.

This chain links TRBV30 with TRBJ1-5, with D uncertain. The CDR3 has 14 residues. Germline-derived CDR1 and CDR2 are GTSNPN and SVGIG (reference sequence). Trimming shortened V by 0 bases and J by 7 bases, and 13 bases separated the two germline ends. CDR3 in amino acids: CAWSVKRAVQPQHF. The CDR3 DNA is TGTGCCTGGAGTGTAAAACGAGCCGTCCAGCCCCAGCATTTT. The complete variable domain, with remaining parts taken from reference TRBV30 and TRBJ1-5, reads SQTIHQWPATLVQPVGSPLSLECTVEGTSNPNLYWYRQAAGRGLQLLFYSVGIGQISSEVPQNLSASRPQDRQFILSSKKLLLSDSGFYLCAWSVKRAVQPQHFGDGTRLSIL.